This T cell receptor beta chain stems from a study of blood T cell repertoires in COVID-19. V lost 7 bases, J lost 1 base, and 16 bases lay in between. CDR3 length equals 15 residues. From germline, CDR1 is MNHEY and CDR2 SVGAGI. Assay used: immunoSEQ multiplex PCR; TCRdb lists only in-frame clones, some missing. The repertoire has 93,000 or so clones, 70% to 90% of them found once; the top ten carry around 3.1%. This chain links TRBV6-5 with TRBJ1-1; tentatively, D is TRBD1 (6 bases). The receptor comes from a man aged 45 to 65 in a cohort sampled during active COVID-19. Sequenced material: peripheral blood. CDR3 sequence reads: CASKVQGGGNTEAFF. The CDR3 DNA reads TGTGCCAGCAAAGTCCAGGGAGGGGGGAACACTGAAGCTTTCTTT.